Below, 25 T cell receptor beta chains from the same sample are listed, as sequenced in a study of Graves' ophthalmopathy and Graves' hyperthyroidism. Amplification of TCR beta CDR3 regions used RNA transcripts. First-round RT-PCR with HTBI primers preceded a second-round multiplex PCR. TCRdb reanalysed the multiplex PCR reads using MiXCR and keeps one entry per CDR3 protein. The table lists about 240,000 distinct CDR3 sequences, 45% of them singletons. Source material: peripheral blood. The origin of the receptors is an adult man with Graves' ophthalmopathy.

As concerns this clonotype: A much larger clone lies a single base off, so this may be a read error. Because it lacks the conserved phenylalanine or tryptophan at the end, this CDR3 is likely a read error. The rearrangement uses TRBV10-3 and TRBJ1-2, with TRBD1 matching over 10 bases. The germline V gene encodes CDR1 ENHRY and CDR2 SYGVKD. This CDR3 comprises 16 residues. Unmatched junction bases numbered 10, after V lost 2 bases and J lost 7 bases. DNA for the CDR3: TGTGCCATCAGTGAGCCTAATCGACAGGGGGCGAGTGGCTACACCTCC. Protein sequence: CAISEPNRQGASGYTS.

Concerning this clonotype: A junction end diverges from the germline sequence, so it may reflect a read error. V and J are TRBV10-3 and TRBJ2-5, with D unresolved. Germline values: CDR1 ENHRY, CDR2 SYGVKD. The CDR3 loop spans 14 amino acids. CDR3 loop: CASSLTGIQETQYF. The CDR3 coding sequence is TGTGCCAGCAGTCTCACTGGGATACAAGAGACCCAGTACTTC.

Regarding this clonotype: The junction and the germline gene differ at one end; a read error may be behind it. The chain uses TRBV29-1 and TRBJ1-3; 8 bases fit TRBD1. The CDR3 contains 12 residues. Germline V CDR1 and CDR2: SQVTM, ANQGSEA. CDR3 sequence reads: CSVRGPGSTIYF. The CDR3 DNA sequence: TGCAGCGTCAGGGGGCCTGGAAGCACCATATATTTT.

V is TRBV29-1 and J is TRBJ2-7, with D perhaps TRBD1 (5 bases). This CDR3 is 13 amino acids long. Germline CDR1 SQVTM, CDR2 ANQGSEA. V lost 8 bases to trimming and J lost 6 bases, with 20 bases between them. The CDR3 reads CSTGQGAIFEQYF. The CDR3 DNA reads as TGCAGCACCGGACAAGGGGCCATCTTCGAGCAGTACTTC.

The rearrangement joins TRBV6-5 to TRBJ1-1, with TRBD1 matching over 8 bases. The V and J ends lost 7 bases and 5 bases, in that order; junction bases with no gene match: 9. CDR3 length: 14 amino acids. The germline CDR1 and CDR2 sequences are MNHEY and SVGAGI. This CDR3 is CASINSGGRTEAFF. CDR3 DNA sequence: TGTGCCAGCATTAACTCAGGGGGCCGAACTGAAGCTTTCTTT.

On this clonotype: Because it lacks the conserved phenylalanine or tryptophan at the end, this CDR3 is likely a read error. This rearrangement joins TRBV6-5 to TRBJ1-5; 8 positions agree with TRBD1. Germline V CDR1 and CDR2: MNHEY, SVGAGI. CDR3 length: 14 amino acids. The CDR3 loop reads CASSATGEDQSQHL. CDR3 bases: TGTGCCAGCAGTGCGACAGGGGAGGATCAGTCCCAGCATTTG.

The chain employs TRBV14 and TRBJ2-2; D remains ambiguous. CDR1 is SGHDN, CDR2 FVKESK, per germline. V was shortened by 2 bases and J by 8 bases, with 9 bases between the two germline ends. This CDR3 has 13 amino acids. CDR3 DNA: TGTGCCAGCAGCCAACCAGCCGGGGGGGAGCTGTTTTTT. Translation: CASSQPAGGELFF.

The CDR3 nucleotides are TGTGCCAGCAGTGACAGGGGGAGGCCCCAGCATTTT. It codes for CASSDRGRPQHF. The chain employs TRBV12-3 or TRBV12-4 and TRBJ1-5; 9 positions agree with TRBD1. V dropped 5 bases and J dropped 9; count of bases not matched to a gene: 2. The CDR3 is 12 residues long.

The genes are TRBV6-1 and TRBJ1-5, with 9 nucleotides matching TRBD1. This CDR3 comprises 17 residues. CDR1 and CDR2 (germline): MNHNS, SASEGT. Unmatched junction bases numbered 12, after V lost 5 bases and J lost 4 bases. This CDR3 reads CASSSSGTGYVNQPQHF. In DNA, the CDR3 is TGTGCCAGCAGTTCCTCCGGGACAGGGTATGTGAATCAGCCCCAGCATTTT.

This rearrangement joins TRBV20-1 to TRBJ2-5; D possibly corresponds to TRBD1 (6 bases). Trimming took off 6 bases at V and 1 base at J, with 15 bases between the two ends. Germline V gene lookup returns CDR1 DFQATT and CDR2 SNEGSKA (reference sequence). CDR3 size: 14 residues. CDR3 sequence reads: CSAERGRGQETQYF. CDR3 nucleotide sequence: TGCAGTGCGGAAAGGGGGAGAGGCCAAGAGACCCAGTACTTC.

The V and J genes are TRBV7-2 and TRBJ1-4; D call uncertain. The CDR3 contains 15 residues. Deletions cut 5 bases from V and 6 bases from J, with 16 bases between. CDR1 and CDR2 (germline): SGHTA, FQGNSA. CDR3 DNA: TGTGCCAGCAGCCTTGAAGGGATCTTGGATGAAAAACTGTTTTTT. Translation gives CASSLEGILDEKLFF. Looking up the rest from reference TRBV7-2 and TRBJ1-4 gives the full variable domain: GAGVSQSPSNKVTEKGKDVELRCDPISGHTALYWYRQSLGQGLEFLIYFQGNSAPDKSGLPSDRFSAERTGGSVSTLTIQRTQQEDSAVYLCASSLEGILDEKLFFGSGTQLSVL.

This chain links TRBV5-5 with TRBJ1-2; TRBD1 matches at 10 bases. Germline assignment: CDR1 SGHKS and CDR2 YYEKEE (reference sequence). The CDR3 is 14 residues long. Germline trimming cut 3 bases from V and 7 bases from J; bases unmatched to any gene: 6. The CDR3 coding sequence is TGTGCCAGCAGCTCGGGACAGGGGATATTTGGCTACACCTTC. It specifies CASSSGQGIFGYTF.

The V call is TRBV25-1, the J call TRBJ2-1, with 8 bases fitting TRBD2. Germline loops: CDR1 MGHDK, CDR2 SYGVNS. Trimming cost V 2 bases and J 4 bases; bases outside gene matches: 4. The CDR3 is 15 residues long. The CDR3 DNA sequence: TGTGCCAGCAGTGAAGCGGGAGGTCCATACAATGAGCAGTTCTTC. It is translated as CASSEAGGPYNEQFF.

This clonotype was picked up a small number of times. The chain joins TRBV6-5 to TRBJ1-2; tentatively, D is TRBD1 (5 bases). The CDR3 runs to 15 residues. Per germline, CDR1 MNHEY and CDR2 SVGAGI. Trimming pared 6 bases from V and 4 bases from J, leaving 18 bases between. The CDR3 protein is CASRPGSSGSYGYTF. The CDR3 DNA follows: TGTGCCAGCAGGCCAGGGTCTTCGGGGTCCTATGGCTACACCTTC.

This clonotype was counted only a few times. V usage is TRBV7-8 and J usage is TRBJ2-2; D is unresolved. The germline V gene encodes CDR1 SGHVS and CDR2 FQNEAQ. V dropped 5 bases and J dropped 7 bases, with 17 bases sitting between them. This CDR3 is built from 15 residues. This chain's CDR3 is CASSLRTGQVGELFF. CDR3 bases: TGTGCCAGCAGCCTTCGGACCGGGCAGGTCGGGGAGCTGTTTTTT. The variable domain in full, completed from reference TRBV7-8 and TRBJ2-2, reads GAGVSQSPRYKVAKRGQDVALRCDPISGHVSLFWYQQALGQGPEFLTYFQNEAQLDKSGLPSDRFFAERPEGSVSTLKIQRTQQEDSAVYLCASSLRTGQVGELFFGEGSRLTVL.

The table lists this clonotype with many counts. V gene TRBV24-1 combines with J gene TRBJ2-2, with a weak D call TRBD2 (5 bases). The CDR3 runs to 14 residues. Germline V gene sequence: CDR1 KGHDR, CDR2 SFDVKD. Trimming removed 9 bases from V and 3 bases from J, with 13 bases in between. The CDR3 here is CATGGRSYTGELFF. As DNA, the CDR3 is TGTGCCACCGGCGGGCGGAGTTACACCGGGGAGCTGTTTTTT.

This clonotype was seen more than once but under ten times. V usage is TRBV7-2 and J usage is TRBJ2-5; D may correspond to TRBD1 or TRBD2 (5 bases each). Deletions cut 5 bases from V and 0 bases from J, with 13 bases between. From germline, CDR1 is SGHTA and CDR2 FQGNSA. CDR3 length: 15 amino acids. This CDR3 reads CASSLGTAYQETQYF. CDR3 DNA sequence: TGTGCCAGCAGCCTCGGGACCGCGTACCAAGAGACCCAGTACTTC.

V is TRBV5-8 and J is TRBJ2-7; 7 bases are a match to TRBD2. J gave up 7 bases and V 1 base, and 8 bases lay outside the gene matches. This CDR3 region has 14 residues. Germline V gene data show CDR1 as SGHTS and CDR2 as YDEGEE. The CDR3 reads CASSLNRGVGEQYF. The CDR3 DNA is TGTGCCAGCAGCTTGAACCGGGGGGTGGGGGAGCAGTACTTC.

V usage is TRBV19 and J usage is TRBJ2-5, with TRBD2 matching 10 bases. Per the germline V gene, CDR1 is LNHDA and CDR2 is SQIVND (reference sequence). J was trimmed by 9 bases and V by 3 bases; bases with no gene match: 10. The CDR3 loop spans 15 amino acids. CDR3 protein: CASSIVLAGVEAQYF. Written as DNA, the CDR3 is TGTGCCAGTAGTATTGTTCTAGCGGGAGTCGAGGCCCAGTACTTC.

CDR3 sequence (DNA): TGCAGCGTTGAAGTGGAACCAGGGGACACTGAAGCTTTCTTT. The encoded protein is CSVEVEPGDTEAFF. The rearrangement joins TRBV29-1 to TRBJ1-1; possible D gene TRBD1, 6 bases. This CDR3 has 14 residues. Looked up from germline, CDR1 is SQVTM and CDR2 is ANQGSEA. The germline V and J ends were trimmed by 1 base and 3 bases, with 12 bases remaining between them.

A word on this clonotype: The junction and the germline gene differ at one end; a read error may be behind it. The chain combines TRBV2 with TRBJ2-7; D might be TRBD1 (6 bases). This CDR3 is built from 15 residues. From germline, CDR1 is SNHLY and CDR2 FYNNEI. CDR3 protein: CAISDRSQGNDEQYF. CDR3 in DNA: TGTGCCATCAGTGACCGCTCACAGGGTAACGACGAGCAGTACTTC.

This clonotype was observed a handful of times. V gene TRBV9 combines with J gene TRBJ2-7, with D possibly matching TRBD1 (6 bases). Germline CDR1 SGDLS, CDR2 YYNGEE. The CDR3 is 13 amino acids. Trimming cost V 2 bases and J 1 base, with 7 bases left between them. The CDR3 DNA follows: TGTGCCAGCAGCGTTACAGGGTCCTACGAGCAGTACTTC. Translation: CASSVTGSYEQYF.

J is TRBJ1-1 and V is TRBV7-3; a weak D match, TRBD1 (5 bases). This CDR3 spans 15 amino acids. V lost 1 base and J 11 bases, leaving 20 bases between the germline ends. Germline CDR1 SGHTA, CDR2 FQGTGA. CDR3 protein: CASSLKGVGLGEAFF. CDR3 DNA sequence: TGTGCCAGCAGCTTAAAAGGTGTGGGCCTAGGGGAGGCTTTCTTT.

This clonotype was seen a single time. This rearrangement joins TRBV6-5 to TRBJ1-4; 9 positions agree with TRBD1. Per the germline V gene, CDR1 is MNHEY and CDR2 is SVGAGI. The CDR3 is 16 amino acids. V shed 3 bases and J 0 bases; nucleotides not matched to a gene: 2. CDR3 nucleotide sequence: TGTGCCAGCAGTTATGGGACAGGGTCAACTAATGAAAAACTGTTTTTT. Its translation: CASSYGTGSTNEKLFF.

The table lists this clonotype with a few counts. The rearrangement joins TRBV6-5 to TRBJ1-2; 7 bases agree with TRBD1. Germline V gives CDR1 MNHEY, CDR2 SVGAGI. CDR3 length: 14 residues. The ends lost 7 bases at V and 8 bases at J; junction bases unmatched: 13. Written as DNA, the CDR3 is TGTGCCAGCAAACCCGACAGGGAAGGTGTCGGCTACACCTTC. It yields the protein CASKPDREGVGYTF.